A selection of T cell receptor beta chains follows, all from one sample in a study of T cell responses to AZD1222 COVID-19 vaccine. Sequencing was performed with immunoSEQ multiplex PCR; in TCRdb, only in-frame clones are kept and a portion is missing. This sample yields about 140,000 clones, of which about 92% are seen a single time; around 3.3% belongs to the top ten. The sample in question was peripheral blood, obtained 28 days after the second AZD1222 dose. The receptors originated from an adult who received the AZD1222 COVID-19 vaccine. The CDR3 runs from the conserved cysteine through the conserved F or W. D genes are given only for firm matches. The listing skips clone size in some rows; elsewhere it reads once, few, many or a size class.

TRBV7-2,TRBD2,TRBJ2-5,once,TGTGCCAGCAGCTCGTGGGGGGGGGTGGAGACCCAGTACTTC,CASSSWGGVETQYF
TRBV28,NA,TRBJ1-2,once,TGTGCCAGCAGACCCCAGGGACGGATCTCCTATGGCTACACCTTC,CASRPQGRISYGYTF
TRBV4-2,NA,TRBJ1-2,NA,TGTGCCAGCAGCCAAGGTACAGGGAGAGGGTATGGCTACACCTTC,CASSQGTGRGYGYTF
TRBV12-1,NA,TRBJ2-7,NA,TGTGCCAGCAGCTTTGCTTCACCTCCAGGACACCCTCGCGAGCAGTACTTC,CASSFASPPGHPREQYF
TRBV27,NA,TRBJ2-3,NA,TGTGCCAGCAGTTTAGTGCGGGGCCTCACAGATACGCAGTATTTT,CASSLVRGLTDTQYF
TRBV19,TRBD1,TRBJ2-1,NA,TGTGCCAGTAGTACCACAGGGGGCTCCTACAATGAGCAGTTCTTC,CASSTTGGSYNEQFF
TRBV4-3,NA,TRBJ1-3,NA,TGCGCCAGCAGCCAAGATTCACTTACTGGAAACACCATATATTTT,CASSQDSLTGNTIYF
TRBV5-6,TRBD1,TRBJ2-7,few,TGTGCCAGCAGCTTTCCCCGGCCGGGACAGCCCTCCTACGAGCAGTACTTC,CASSFPRPGQPSYEQYF
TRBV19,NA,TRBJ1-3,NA,TGTGCCAGCCGGTCCCTCTCTGGAAACACCATATATTTT,CASRSLSGNTIYF
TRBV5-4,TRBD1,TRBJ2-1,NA,TGTGCCAGCAGCCGAGGGACAGAAATTTACAATGAGCAGTTCTTC,CASSRGTEIYNEQFF
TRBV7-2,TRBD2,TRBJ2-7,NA,TGTGCCAGCAGCTTACGGCGGGGGAGTTACGAGCAGTACTTC,CASSLRRGSYEQYF
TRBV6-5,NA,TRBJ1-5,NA,TGTGCCAGCAGACTGGGACGGAACAATCAGCCCCAGCATTTT,CASRLGRNNQPQHF
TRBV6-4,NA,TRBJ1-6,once,TGTGCCAGCAGTGACGGGGGTTCTAATTCACCCCTCCACTTT,CASSDGGSNSPLHF
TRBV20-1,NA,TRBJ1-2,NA,TGCAGTGCTAGGGACGGAGATGGCTACACCTTC,CSARDGDGYTF
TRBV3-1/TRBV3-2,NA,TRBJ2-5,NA,TGTGCCAGCACCCGCCCAGGGGAAGAGACCCAGTACTTC,CASTRPGEETQYF
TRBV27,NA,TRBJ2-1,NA,TGTGCCAGCAGTTTATGGGGTGGAGGGGACAATGAGCAGTTCTTC,CASSLWGGGDNEQFF